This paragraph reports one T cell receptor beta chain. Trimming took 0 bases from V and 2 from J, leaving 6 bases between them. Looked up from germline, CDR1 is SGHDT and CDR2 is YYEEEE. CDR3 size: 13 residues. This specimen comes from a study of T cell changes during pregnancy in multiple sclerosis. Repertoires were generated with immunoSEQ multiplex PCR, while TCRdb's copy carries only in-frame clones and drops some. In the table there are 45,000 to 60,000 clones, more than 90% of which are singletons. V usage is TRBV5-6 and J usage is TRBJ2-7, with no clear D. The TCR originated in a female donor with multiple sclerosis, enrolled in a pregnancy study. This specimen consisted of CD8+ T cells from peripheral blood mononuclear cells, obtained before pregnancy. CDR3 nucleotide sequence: TGTGCCAGCAGCTTGGGGCGGACCTACGAGCAGTACTTC. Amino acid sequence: CASSLGRTYEQYF.